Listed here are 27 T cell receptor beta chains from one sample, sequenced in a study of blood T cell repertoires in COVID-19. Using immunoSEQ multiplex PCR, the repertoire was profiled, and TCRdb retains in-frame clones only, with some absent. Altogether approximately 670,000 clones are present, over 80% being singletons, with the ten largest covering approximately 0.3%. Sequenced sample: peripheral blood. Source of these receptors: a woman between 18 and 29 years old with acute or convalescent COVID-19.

The CDR3 loop is CASSEAAGLLETEAFF. In DNA form, the CDR3 reads TGTGCCAGCAGTGAAGCGGCAGGGCTTTTGGAAACTGAAGCTTTCTTT. The J gene is TRBJ1-1, the V gene TRBV6-1; tentative D call: TRBD1 (5 bases). Germline CDR1 MNHNS, CDR2 SASEGT. The CDR3 is 16 residues long. Trimming took 0 bases from V and 5 from J, leaving 16 bases between them.

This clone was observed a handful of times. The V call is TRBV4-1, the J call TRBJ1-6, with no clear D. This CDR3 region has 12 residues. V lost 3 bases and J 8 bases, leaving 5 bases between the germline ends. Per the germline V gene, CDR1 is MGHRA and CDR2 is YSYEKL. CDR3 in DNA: TGCGCCAGCAGCCAGCCAGATTCACCCCTCCACTTT. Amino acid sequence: CASSQPDSPLHF.

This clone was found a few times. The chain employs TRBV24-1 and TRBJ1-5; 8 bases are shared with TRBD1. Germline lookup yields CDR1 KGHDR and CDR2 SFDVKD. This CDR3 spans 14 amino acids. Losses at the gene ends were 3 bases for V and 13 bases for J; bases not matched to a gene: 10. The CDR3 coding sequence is TGTGCCACCAGTGATCTGACAGGGGCAAGCCCTCAGCATTTT. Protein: CATSDLTGASPQHF.

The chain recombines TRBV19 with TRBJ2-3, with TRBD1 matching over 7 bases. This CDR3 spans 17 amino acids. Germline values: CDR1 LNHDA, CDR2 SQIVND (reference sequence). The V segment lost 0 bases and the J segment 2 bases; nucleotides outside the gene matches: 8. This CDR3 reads CASSIDATGQITDTQYF. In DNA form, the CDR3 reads TGTGCCAGTAGTATAGACGCCACGGGACAGATCACAGATACGCAGTATTTT.

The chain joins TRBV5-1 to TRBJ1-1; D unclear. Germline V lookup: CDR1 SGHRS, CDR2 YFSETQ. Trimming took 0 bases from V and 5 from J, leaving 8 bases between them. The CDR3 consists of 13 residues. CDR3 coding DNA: TGCGCCAGCAGCTTGGGGTGGGAGACTGAAGCTTTCTTT. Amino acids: CASSLGWETEAFF.

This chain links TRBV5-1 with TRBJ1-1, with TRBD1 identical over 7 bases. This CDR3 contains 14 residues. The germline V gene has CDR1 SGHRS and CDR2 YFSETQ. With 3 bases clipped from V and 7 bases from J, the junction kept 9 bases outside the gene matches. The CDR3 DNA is TGCGCCAGCAGCTGGGGTGACAGGGCGGGTGAAGCTTTCTTT. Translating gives CASSWGDRAGEAFF.

The CDR3 region is CAILSGTGELFF. The CDR3 nucleotides are TGTGCCATCCTTAGCGGCACCGGGGAGCTGTTTTTT. The V call is TRBV10-3, the J call TRBJ2-2; weak D call: TRBD2 (6 bases). Trimming took off 8 bases at V and 4 bases at J, with 8 bases between the two ends. Germline CDR1 ENHRY, CDR2 SYGVKD. The CDR3 has 12 residues.

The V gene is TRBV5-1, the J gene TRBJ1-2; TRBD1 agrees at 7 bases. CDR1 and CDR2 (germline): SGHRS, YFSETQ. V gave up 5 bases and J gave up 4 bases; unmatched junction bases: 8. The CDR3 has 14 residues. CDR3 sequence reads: CASSYDRAAYGYTF. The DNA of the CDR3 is TGCGCCAGCAGTTATGACAGGGCCGCCTATGGCTACACCTTC.

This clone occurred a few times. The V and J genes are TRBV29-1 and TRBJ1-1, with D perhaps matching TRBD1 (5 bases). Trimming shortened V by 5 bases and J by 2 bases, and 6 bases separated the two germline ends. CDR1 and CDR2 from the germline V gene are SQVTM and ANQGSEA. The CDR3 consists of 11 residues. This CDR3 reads CSVQGNTEAFF. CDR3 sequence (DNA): TGCAGCGTTCAGGGAAACACTGAAGCTTTCTTT.

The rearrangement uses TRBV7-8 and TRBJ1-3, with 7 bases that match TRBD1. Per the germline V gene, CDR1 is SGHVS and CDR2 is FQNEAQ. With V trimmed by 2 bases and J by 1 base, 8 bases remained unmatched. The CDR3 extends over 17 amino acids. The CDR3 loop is CASSLTWDSQSGNTIYF. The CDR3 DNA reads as TGTGCCAGCAGCTTAACGTGGGACAGTCAGTCTGGAAACACCATATATTTT.

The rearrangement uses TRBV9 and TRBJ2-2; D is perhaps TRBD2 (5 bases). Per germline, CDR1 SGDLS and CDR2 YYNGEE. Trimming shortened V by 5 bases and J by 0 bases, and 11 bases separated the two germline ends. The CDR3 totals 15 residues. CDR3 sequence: CASRFEGTNTGELFF. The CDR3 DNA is TGTGCCAGCAGATTCGAGGGAACGAACACCGGGGAGCTGTTTTTT.

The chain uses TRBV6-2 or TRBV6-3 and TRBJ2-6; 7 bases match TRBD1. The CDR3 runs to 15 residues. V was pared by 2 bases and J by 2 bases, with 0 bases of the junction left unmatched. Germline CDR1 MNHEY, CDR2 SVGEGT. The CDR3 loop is CASSYGQAGANVLTF. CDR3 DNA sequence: TGTGCCAGCAGTTACGGACAGGCTGGGGCCAACGTCCTGACTTTC.

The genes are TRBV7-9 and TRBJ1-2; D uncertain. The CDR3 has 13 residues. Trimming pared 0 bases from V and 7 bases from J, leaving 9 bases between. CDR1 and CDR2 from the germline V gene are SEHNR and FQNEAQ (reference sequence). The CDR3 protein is CASSLAQVVGYTF. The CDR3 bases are TGTGCCAGCAGCTTAGCCCAGGTTGTTGGCTACACCTTC.

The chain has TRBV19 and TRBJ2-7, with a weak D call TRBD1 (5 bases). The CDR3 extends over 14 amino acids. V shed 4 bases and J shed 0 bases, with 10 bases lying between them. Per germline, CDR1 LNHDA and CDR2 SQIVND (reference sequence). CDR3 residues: CASSTIDSSYEQYF. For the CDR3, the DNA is TGTGCCAGTAGTACCATAGACAGCTCCTACGAGCAGTACTTC. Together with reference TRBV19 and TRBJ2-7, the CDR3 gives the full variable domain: DGGITQSPKYLFRKEGQNVTLSCEQNLNHDAMYWYRQDPGQGLRLIYYSQIVNDFQKGDIAEGYSVSREKKESFPLTVTSAQKNPTAFYLCASSTIDSSYEQYFGPGTRLTVT.

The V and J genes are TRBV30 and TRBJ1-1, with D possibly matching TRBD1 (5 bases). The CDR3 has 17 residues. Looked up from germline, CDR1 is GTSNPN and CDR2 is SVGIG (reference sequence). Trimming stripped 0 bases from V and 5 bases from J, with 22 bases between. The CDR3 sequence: CAWSVSLRQGRGTEAFF. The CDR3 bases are TGTGCCTGGAGTGTCAGTTTACGTCAGGGCCGGGGGACTGAAGCTTTCTTT. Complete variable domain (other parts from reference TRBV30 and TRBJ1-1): SQTIHQWPATLVQPVGSPLSLECTVEGTSNPNLYWYRQAAGRGLQLLFYSVGIGQISSEVPQNLSASRPQDRQFILSSKKLLLSDSGFYLCAWSVSLRQGRGTEAFFGQGTRLTVV.

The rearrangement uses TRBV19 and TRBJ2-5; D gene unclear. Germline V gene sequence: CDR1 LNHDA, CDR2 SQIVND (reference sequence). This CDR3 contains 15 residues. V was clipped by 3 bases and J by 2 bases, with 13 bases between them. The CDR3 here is CASSMRRDRQETQYF. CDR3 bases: TGTGCCAGTAGTATGCGGAGAGACCGGCAAGAGACCCAGTACTTC.

CDR3 sequence (DNA): TGTGCCAGCAGCAAGGGCCCAGCTTGCCCAAAGGACACTGAAGCTTTCTTT. Protein product: CASSKGPACPKDTEAFF. This chain connects TRBV21-1 to TRBJ1-1; the D call of TRBD1 is as the table states it, not checked on the DNA. TRBV21-1 is marked as a pseudogene. The CDR3 covers 17 residues.

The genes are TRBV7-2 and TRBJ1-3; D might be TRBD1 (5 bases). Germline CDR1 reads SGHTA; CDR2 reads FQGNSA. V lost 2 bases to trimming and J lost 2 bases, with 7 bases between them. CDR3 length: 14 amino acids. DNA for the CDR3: TGTGCCAGCAGCTTACAGGGTCCTGGAAACACCATATATTTT. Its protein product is CASSLQGPGNTIYF.

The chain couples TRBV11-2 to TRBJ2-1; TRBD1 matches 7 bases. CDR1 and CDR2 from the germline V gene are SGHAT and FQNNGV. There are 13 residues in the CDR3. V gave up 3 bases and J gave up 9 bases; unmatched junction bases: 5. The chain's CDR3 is CASSFTGVPEQFF. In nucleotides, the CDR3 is TGTGCCAGCAGCTTCACAGGGGTCCCTGAGCAGTTCTTC.

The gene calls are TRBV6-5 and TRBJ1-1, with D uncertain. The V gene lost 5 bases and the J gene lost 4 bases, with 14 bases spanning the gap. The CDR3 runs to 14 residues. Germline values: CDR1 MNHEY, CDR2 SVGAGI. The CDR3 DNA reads TGTGCCAGCAGTCTTGGTCCAGCGGGCACTGAAGCTTTCTTT. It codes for CASSLGPAGTEAFF.

The CDR3 nucleotides are TGTGCCAGCAGCGTAGGATCCCGACAGGGAGCGACGAACACCATATATTTT. It specifies CASSVGSRQGATNTIYF. The chain couples TRBV9 to TRBJ1-3, with TRBD1 identical over 7 bases. The V gene end was trimmed by 0 bases and the J gene end by 7 bases; junction bases not matched to a gene: 13. CDR1 is SGDLS and CDR2 is YYNGEE in the germline V gene. The length of the CDR3 is 17 residues.

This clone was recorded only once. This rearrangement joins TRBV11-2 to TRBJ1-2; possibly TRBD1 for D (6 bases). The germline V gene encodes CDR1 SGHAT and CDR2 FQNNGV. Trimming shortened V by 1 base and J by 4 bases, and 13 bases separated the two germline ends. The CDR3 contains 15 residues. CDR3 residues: CASSLVGGAGYGYTF. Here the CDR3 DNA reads TGTGCCAGCAGCTTAGTTGGGGGCGCAGGCTATGGCTACACCTTC.

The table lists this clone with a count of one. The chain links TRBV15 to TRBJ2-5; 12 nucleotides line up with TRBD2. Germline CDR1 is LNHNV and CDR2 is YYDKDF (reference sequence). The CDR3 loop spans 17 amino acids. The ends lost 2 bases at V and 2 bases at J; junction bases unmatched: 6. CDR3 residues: CATSRLAGGLRQETQYF. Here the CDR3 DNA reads TGTGCCACCAGCAGACTAGCGGGGGGGCTGAGGCAAGAGACCCAGTACTTC.

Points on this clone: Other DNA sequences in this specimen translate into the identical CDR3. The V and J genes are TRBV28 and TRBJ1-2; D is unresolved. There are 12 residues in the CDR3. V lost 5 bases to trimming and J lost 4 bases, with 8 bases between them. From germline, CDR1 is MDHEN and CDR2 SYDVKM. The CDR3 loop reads CASSLRGYGYTF. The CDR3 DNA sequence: TGTGCCAGCAGTCTCCGGGGCTATGGCTACACCTTC.

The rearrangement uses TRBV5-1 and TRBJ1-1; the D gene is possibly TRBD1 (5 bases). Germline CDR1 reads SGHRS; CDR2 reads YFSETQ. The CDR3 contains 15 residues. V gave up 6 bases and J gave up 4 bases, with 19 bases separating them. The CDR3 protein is CASTHLDSSVTEAFF. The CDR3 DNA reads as TGCGCCAGCACCCACCTAGACAGCTCGGTCACTGAAGCTTTCTTT.

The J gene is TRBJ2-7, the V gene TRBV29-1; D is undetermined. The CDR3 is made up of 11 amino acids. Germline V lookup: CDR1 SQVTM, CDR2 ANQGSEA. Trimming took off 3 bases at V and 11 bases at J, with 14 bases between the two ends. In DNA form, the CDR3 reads TGCAGCGTTGATTTAAGCCCCCGGGAGTACTTC. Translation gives CSVDLSPREYF.

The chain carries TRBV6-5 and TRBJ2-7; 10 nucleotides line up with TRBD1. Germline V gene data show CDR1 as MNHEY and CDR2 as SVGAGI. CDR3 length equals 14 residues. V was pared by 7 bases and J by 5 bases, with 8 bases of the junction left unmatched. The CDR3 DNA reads TGTGCCAGCAATCGGGACAGGGGAGTCCACGAGCAGTACTTC. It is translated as CASNRDRGVHEQYF.